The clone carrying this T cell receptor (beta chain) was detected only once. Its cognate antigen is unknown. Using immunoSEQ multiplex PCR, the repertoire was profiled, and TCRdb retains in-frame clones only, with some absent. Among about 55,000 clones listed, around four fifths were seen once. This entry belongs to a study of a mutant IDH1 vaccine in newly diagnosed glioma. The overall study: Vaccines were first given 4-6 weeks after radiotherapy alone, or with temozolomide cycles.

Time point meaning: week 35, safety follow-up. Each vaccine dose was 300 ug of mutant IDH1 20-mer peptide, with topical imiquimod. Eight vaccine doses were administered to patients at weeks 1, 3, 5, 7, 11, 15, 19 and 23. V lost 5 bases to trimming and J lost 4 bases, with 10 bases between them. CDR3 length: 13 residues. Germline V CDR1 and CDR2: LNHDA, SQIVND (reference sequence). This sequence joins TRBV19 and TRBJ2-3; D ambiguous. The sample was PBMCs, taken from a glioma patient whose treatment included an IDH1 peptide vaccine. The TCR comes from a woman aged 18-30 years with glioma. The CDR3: CASSWWAPDTQYF. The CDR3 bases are TGTGCCAGTAGTTGGTGGGCGCCAGATACGCAGTATTTT.